These 25 T cell receptor beta chains were sequenced from one sample in a study of cytomegalovirus exposure and HLA in healthy donors listed by TCRdb under 2017. The library came from the immunoSEQ multiplex PCR assay. A mixture of 60 forward primers for TCR Vbeta segments and 13 reverse primers for TCR Jbeta segments was used in the multiplex PCR. This is the immuneACCESS table as TCRdb keeps it, with only in-frame sequences that have V and J called. A part of the clones is gone; compared with another copy, unresolved V genes explain less than half, and the rest is unexplained. In all, the sample holds tens of thousands of clones, and over 65% of those were seen once. Jointly, the top ten make up 10% of the sample. The sequenced sample consisted of PBMCs. The receptors were sampled from a human donor in good health.

J is TRBJ2-7 and V is TRBV29-1, with 9 positions matching TRBD1. There are 16 residues in the CDR3. CDR1 is SQVTM and CDR2 is ANQGSEA in the germline V gene. J gave up 0 bases and V 7 bases, and 13 bases lay outside the gene matches. The chain's CDR3 is CSARRTGARDSYEQYF. For the CDR3, the DNA is TGCAGCGCCCGGCGGACAGGGGCTAGGGACTCCTACGAGCAGTACTTC.

The V call is TRBV19, the J call TRBJ2-1; D perhaps matches TRBD1 (5 bases). The length of the CDR3 is 17 residues. Germline V gene sequence: CDR1 LNHDA, CDR2 SQIVND (reference sequence). Trimming cost V 2 bases and J 4 bases, with 18 bases left between them. The CDR3 region has the DNA TGTGCCAGTAGTATACTAGTGGTGGTCCAGGGTTACAATGAGCAGTTCTTC. It codes for CASSILVVVQGYNEQFF.

Written as DNA, the CDR3 is TGCGCCAGCAGGGTTCAGGGGAACACTGAAGCTTTCTTT. This codes for CASRVQGNTEAFF. V and J are TRBV10-2 and TRBJ1-1; tentatively, D is TRBD1 (5 bases). Trimming pared 6 bases from V and 1 base from J, leaving 9 bases between. Germline CDR1 and CDR2: WSHSY and SAAADI. CDR3 size: 13 residues.

The V call is TRBV15, the J call TRBJ1-6, with 9 positions matching TRBD1. CDR3 size: 19 residues. Germline V gene data show CDR1 as LNHNV and CDR2 as YYDKDF (reference sequence). The junction had 20 bases not matched to a gene; V was cut back by 0 bases and J by 14 bases. DNA for the CDR3: TGTGCCACCAGCAGAGATAGGGTTTCGGGGCGCGACAGGGGGTACACCCTCCACTTT. Protein: CATSRDRVSGRDRGYTLHF.

This clone was found once. The V gene is TRBV29-1, the J gene TRBJ2-7, with a tentative D call TRBD1 (5 bases). CDR3 length equals 15 residues. The V gene lost 1 base and the J gene lost 3 bases, with 16 bases spanning the gap. From germline, CDR1 is SQVTM and CDR2 ANQGSEA. CDR3 DNA sequence: TGCAGCGTTGAAGTCGGCAGGGCGACGATCTACGAGCAGTACTTC. Amino acid sequence: CSVEVGRATIYEQYF.

The J gene is TRBJ2-2, the V gene TRBV11-2, with 7 bases fitting TRBD2. With 7 bases clipped from V and 2 bases from J, the junction kept 7 bases outside the gene matches. In germline, CDR1 is SGHAT, CDR2 FQNNGV. The CDR3 loop spans 15 amino acids. The CDR3 nucleotides are TGTGCCAGCACCCCGGGACTACGTAACACCGGGGAGCTGTTTTTT. This encodes CASTPGLRNTGELFF. The variable domain in full, with the rest retrieved from reference TRBV11-2 and TRBJ2-2, is EAGVAQSPRYKIIEKRQSVAFWCNPISGHATLYWYQQILGQGPKLLIQFQNNGVVDDSQLPKDRFSAERLKGVDSTLKIQPAKLEDSAVYLCASTPGLRNTGELFFGEGSRLTVL.

CDR3 protein: CATSRVSLAGGADTQYF. CDR3 nucleotides: TGTGCCACCAGCAGAGTGTCCCTAGCGGGGGGAGCAGATACGCAGTATTTT. This chain links TRBV15 with TRBJ2-3; 11 positions match TRBD2. CDR1 and CDR2 (germline): LNHNV, YYDKDF (reference sequence). This CDR3 has 17 residues. The J segment lost 4 bases and the V segment lost 1 base, leaving 7 bases of the junction unmatched.

V is TRBV2 and J is TRBJ2-5; 12 positions match TRBD1. Trimming at V came to 6 bases and at J to 5 bases, leaving 4 bases not matched to a gene. This CDR3 is 14 amino acids long. Germline values: CDR1 SNHLY, CDR2 FYNNEI. CDR3 DNA sequence: TGTGCCAGCAGGGGGACAGGGGGCCTGGAGACCCAGTACTTC. Residues: CASRGTGGLETQYF.

CDR3 in DNA: TGTGCCAGCAGCTCCGGGACAGGTTTTTCCTCTGGGGCCAACGTCCTGACTTTC. As protein: CASSSGTGFSSGANVLTF. J is TRBJ2-6 and V is TRBV5-4; TRBD1 matches at 8 bases. The CDR3 is 18 residues long. The germline V gene encodes CDR1 SGHNT and CDR2 YYREEE (reference sequence). The J segment lost 0 bases and the V segment lost 3 bases, leaving 8 bases of the junction unmatched.

This clone was observed a few times. The genes are TRBV5-6 and TRBJ2-7; 7 bases are a match to TRBD1. Germline CDR1 reads SGHDT; CDR2 reads YYEEEE. Trimming removed 4 bases from V and 2 bases from J; junction bases left unmatched: 6. The CDR3 has 14 residues. The CDR3 protein is CASSPGQYPYEQYF. The CDR3 DNA sequence: TGTGCCAGCAGCCCGGGACAGTACCCCTACGAGCAGTACTTC.

V is TRBV7-2 and J is TRBJ2-7; TRBD2 aligns across 8 bases. The germline V gene encodes CDR1 SGHTA and CDR2 FQGNSA. The ends lost 1 base at V and 7 bases at J; junction bases unmatched: 12. This CDR3 spans 16 amino acids. CDR3 loop: CASSLGLASRGGEQYF. The DNA of the CDR3 is TGTGCCAGCAGCTTAGGGCTAGCGTCCCGGGGGGGTGAGCAGTACTTC.

The V gene is TRBV29-1, the J gene TRBJ1-5; no reliable D call. The V end lost 5 bases, the J end lost 3 bases, and 8 bases lay between the germline ends. CDR1 SQVTM and CDR2 ANQGSEA come from the germline V gene. CDR3 length equals 12 residues. CDR3 protein: CSVRDNNQPQHF. The CDR3 bases are TGCAGCGTTAGAGACAACAATCAGCCCCAGCATTTT.

This clone appeared once. The chain couples TRBV15 to TRBJ2-3; perhaps TRBD2 as D (7 bases). CDR1 is LNHNV, CDR2 YYDKDF, per germline (reference sequence). V shed 7 bases and J shed 5 bases, with 19 bases lying between them. The CDR3 has 15 amino acids. The CDR3 DNA sequence: TGTGCCACCACTGTGGGAGGGGGGATGGGAGATACGCAGTATTTT. It translates to CATTVGGGMGDTQYF.

This clone was observed a handful of times. This chain uses TRBV6-6 with TRBJ2-7, with a possible D match to TRBD1 (6 bases). The CDR3 runs 13 residues. V was pared by 5 bases and J by 6 bases, with 14 bases between. Germline V gene data show CDR1 as MNHNY and CDR2 as SVGAGI (reference sequence). This CDR3 is CASSDYRAPEQYF. The CDR3, as DNA: TGTGCCAGCAGTGACTACAGGGCCCCCGAGCAGTACTTC.

The chain has TRBV5-1 and TRBJ1-1, with no clear D. V was pared by 0 bases and J by 0 bases, with 6 bases between. This CDR3 comprises 14 residues. The germline V gene has CDR1 SGHRS and CDR2 YFSETQ. CDR3 protein: CASSLDSMNTEAFF. CDR3 coding DNA: TGCGCCAGCAGCTTGGACTCCATGAACACTGAAGCTTTCTTT.

This clone showed up just a few times. This rearrangement joins TRBV6-5 to TRBJ1-1, with D hard to call. With 6 bases removed from V and 1 base from J, the gap between germline ends came to 12 bases. The CDR3 is 14 residues long. Germline V gene sequence: CDR1 MNHEY, CDR2 SVGAGI. This CDR3 is CASRPWRGNTEAFF. CDR3 sequence (DNA): TGTGCCAGCAGACCCTGGCGGGGGAACACTGAAGCTTTCTTT.

This clone was recorded only once. The rearrangement links TRBV7-2 to TRBJ2-2; 12 bases line up with TRBD2. V was pared by 4 bases and J by 7 bases, with 7 bases of the junction left unmatched. This CDR3 has 16 residues. Germline CDR1 is SGHTA and CDR2 is FQGNSA. The CDR3 is CASSSRLAGAVGELFF. In nucleotides, the CDR3 is TGTGCCAGCAGCTCTCGACTAGCGGGGGCCGTCGGGGAGCTGTTTTTT. Full variable domain (outside the CDR3, taken from reference TRBV7-2 and TRBJ2-2): GAGVSQSPSNKVTEKGKDVELRCDPISGHTALYWYRQSLGQGLEFLIYFQGNSAPDKSGLPSDRFSAERTGGSVSTLTIQRTQQEDSAVYLCASSSRLAGAVGELFFGEGSRLTVL.

This chain uses TRBV7-2 with TRBJ2-1; 7 bases fit TRBD2. Per the germline V gene, CDR1 is SGHTA and CDR2 is FQGNSA. The CDR3 spans 16 residues. Germline trimming cut 2 bases from V and 4 bases from J; bases unmatched to any gene: 8. The CDR3 sequence is CASSLPGLGPYNEQFF. The CDR3 DNA sequence: TGTGCCAGCAGCTTACCCGGACTAGGCCCTTACAATGAGCAGTTCTTC.

V and J are TRBV20-1 and TRBJ1-1; the D gene is possibly TRBD1 (6 bases). Germline V gene sequence: CDR1 DFQATT, CDR2 SNEGSKA (reference sequence). With 7 bases removed from V and 6 bases from J, the gap between germline ends came to 12 bases. There are 11 residues in the CDR3. The CDR3 loop reads CSVMRGSEAFF. The CDR3, as DNA: TGCAGTGTCATGAGGGGGTCTGAAGCTTTCTTT.

This clone was seen a single time. This chain uses TRBV5-8 with TRBJ2-7; TRBD1 matches 10 bases. The CDR3 covers 15 residues. The germline gives CDR1 SGHTS, CDR2 YDEGEE. Germline trimming cut 5 bases from V and 3 bases from J; bases unmatched to any gene: 8. The CDR3 loop is CASRRRDRGFYEQYF. The CDR3 DNA follows: TGTGCCAGCAGAAGGCGGGACAGGGGTTTCTACGAGCAGTACTTC.

The V call is TRBV11-2, the J call TRBJ1-2, with 9 bases lining up with TRBD1. This CDR3 spans 18 amino acids. The V and J ends lost 4 bases and 3 bases, in that order; junction bases with no gene match: 15. Germline-derived CDR1 and CDR2 are SGHAT and FQNNGV. The CDR3 loop reads CASSSLSDRGASHYGYTF. CDR3 in DNA: TGTGCCAGCAGCTCTCTCTCGGACAGGGGAGCTTCTCACTATGGCTACACCTTC.

The chain has TRBV6-5 and TRBJ2-1, with D tentatively TRBD2 (5 bases). The CDR3 spans 15 residues. Germline V CDR1 and CDR2: MNHEY, SVGAGI. Trimming removed 0 bases at V and 5 bases at J, with 11 bases between. The CDR3 loop is CASSYSTGIDNEQFF. Here the CDR3 DNA reads TGTGCCAGCAGTTACTCTACGGGGATCGACAATGAGCAGTTCTTC.

This clone was counted a few times. This sequence joins TRBV4-3 and TRBJ2-5; 8 bases line up with TRBD2. V dropped 4 bases and J dropped 2; count of bases not matched to a gene: 6. Germline-derived CDR1 and CDR2 are LGHNA and YSLEER. The CDR3 loop spans 15 amino acids. The CDR3 nucleotides read TGCGCCAGCAGCCGGGGTAGCGGGACACAAGAGACCCAGTACTTC. It encodes CASSRGSGTQETQYF.

The chain uses TRBV5-6 and TRBJ1-6, with D perhaps matching TRBD1 (6 bases). The germline V and J ends were trimmed by 0 bases and 8 bases, with 15 bases remaining between them. The germline gives CDR1 SGHDT, CDR2 YYEEEE. This CDR3 spans 16 amino acids. The CDR3 loop is CASSLGQETLDSPLHF. Written as DNA, the CDR3 is TGTGCCAGCAGCTTGGGACAGGAAACATTGGATTCACCCCTCCACTTT.

V is TRBV6-6 and J is TRBJ1-3; a weak D match, TRBD1 (6 bases). The length of the CDR3 is 14 residues. V lost 5 bases, J lost 4 bases, and 12 bases lay in between. CDR1 MNHNY and CDR2 SVGAGI come from the germline V gene (reference sequence). The DNA for the CDR3 is TGTGCCAGCAGTCTACGGACAGCCGGAAACACCATATATTTT. Translating it yields CASSLRTAGNTIYF.